This T cell receptor (beta chain) was retrieved from a study of cytomegalovirus exposure and HLA in healthy donors. Study results and limitations: What TCR beta sequences reportedly achieved was accurate prediction of HLA-A and HLA-B alleles in most subjects. The authors later found HLA-associated TCR beta chains more clonally expanded than equally common others. In an earlier analysis, most TCR beta V segments were productive about 90% or about 30% of the time.

With 4 bases clipped from V and 4 bases from J, the junction kept 5 bases outside the gene matches. CDR1 SGHNT and CDR2 YYREEE come from the germline V gene (reference sequence). This CDR3 spans 13 amino acids. With 60 Vbeta and 13 Jbeta primers, the PCR was carried out. The table came from immunoSEQ multiplex PCR; TCRdb's copy has only in-frame clones and leaves some out. The sample has 120,000 to 150,000 clones; less than 80% are singletons. About this clone itself: Its antigen is undetermined.

The chain carries TRBV5-4 and TRBJ2-7; 7 bases are shared with TRBD1. Sequencing input: PBMCs. This receptor was taken from a woman between 45 and 60 years old in good health and CMV-seropositive. The CDR3 coding sequence is TGTGCCAGCAGCCTCGACAGGGAATACGAGCAGTACTTC. As protein: CASSLDREYEQYF.